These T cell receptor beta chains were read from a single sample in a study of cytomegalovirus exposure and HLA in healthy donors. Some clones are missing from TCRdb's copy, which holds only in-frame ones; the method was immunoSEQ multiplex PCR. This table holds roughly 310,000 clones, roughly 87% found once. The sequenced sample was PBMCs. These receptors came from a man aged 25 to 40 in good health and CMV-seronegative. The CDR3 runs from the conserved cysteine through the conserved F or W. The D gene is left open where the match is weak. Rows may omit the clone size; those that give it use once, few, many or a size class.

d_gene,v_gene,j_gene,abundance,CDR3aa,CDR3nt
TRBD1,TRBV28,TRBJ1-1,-,CASSLQGAVTEAFF,TGTGCCAGCAGCTTACAGGGGGCAGTCACTGAAGCTTTCTTT
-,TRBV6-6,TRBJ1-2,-,CASSYSGRGYGYTF,TGTGCCAGCAGTTACTCGGGCAGGGGATATGGCTACACCTTC
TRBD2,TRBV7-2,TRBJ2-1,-,CASSLGASGGENEQFF,TGTGCCAGCAGCTTAGGGGCTAGCGGGGGGGAAAATGAGCAGTTCTTC
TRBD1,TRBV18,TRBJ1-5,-,CASSLSGLGQPDQPQHF,TGTGCCAGCTCGCTAAGTGGGTTGGGACAGCCTGATCAGCCCCAGCATTTT
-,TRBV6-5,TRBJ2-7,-,CASSYGGLGGEQYF,TGTGCCAGCAGTTACGGGGGACTGGGCGGGGAGCAGTACTTC
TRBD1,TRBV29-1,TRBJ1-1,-,CSVPGQLNTEAFF,TGCAGCGTTCCGGGACAGTTGAACACTGAAGCTTTCTTT
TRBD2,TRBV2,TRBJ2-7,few,CASRGSGGAIKQYF,TGTGCCAGCAGGGGTAGCGGGGGGGCGATCAAGCAGTACTTC
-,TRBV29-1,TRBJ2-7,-,CSVAQQGYEQYF,TGCAGCGTTGCTCAGCAGGGGTACGAGCAGTACTTC
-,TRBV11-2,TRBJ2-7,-,CASSLVDAAELADEQYF,TGTGCCAGCAGCTTAGTGGACGCGGCAGAATTAGCGGACGAGCAGTACTTC
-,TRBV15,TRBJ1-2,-,CATSRTQWYGYTF,TGTGCCACCAGCAGGACACAGTGGTATGGCTACACCTTC
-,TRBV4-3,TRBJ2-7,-,CASSQEADTFYEQYF,TGCGCCAGCAGCCAAGAGGCGGACACTTTCTACGAGCAGTACTTC
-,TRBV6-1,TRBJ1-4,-,CASRGLGEKLFF,TGTGCCAGCAGGGGCTTAGGTGAAAAACTGTTTTTT
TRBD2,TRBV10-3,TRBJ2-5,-,CAISESLAGGQETQYF,TGTGCCATCAGTGAGTCTTTAGCGGGGGGACAAGAGACCCAGTACTTC
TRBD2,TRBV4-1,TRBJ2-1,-,CASSPGLAGPGEQFF,TGCGCCAGCAGCCCGGGACTAGCGGGGCCCGGTGAGCAGTTCTTC
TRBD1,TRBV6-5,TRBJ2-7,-,CASSYGRTGTYEQYF,TGTGCCAGCAGTTACGGAAGGACAGGTACCTACGAGCAGTACTTC
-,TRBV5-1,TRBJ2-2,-,CASSFIGELFF,TGCGCCAGCAGCTTTATCGGGGAGCTGTTTTTT
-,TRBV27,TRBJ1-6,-,CASSPAGSSYNSPLHF,TGTGCCAGCAGCCCGGCGGGGAGCTCCTATAATTCACCCCTCCACTTT
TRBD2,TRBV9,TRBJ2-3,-,CASSPRAGGFTDTQYF,TGTGCCAGCAGCCCTCGAGCGGGGGGGTTCACAGATACGCAGTATTTT
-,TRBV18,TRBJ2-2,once,CASSPIGDTGELFF,TGTGCCAGCTCACCCATAGGGGACACCGGGGAGCTGTTTTTT
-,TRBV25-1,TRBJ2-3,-,CASSASGSDTQYF,TGTGCCAGCAGCGCATCCGGGTCAGATACGCAGTATTTT
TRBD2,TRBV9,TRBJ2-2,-,CASSVETSGGYTGELFF,TGTGCCAGCAGCGTAGAGACTAGCGGGGGATACACCGGGGAGCTGTTTTTT
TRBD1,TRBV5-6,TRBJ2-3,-,CASSFGTDTDTQYF,TGTGCCAGCAGCTTCGGGACAGACACAGATACGCAGTATTTT
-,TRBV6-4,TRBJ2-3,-,CASRPGTEGDTQYF,TGTGCCAGCAGGCCCGGGACTGAGGGAGATACGCAGTATTTT
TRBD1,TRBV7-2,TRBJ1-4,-,CASSRDGTVNEKLFF,TGTGCCAGCAGCCGGGATGGGACAGTAAATGAAAAACTGTTTTTT
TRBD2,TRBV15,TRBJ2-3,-,CATSRGWSSGGPRAFTDTQYF,TGTGCCACCAGCAGAGGGTGGAGTAGCGGGGGGCCTAGGGCGTTCACAGATACGCAGTATTTT
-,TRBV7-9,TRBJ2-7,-,CASSYNQGFNEQYF,TGTGCCAGCAGCTATAACCAGGGGTTCAACGAGCAGTACTTC
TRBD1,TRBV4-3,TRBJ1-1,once,CASSQGTGSNTEAFF,TGCGCCAGCAGCCAAGGGACAGGGTCGAACACTGAAGCTTTCTTT
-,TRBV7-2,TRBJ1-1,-,CASAVGRNTEAFF,TGTGCCAGCGCCGTTGGGAGAAACACTGAAGCTTTCTTT
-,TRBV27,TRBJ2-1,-,CASSSFWLDEQFF,TGTGCCAGCAGTTCCTTTTGGCTCGATGAGCAGTTCTTC
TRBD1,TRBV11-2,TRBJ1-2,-,CASSSLRGANYGYTF,TGTGCCAGCAGCTCACTCAGGGGGGCAAACTATGGCTACACCTTC
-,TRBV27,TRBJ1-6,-,CASSLISYSPLHF,TGTGCCAGCAGTTTAATTAGCTATTCACCCCTCCACTTT